This T cell receptor (beta chain) is drawn from a study of T cells in Graves' hyperthyroidism and ophthalmopathy (dated by TCRdb to between 2018 and 2021). Notes on the research overall: Peripheral blood samples were taken at the time of initial diagnosis, prior to any treatment. A discovery cohort of about a hundred patients, about 40 with Graves' ophthalmopathy and 57 with stable Graves' hyperthyroidism, was used to find distinguishing TCR V-J signatures. An independent validation cohort of around 19 hyperthyroidism patients and about 16 patients who later progressed to ophthalmopathy tested prospective prediction of ophthalmopathy. For training and testing, the roughly 97 patients in the discovery cohort were randomly divided in a 7:3 ratio. The study also compared thyroid tissue and blood T-cell repertoires from a handful of Graves' hyperthyroidism patients. After blood sampling, hyperthyroidism patients were treated with methimazole at a starting dose of 30 mg daily, and ophthalmopathy patients were treated with high-dose intravenous methylprednisolone. TCR Vbeta CDR3 sequencing of approximately 140 peripheral blood samples (under 45 ophthalmopathy, around 80 hyperthyroidism and roughly 17 progressor patients) is reported in the paper.

The TCR beta CDR3 regions were amplified from RNA transcripts. For the first round of RT-PCR on the TCR CDR3, the HTBI primer set was used together with the Qiagen OneStep RT-PCR kit. The libraries were constructed in a second round of multiplex PCR and then size-selected and purified. Sequencing of the libraries was done on an Illumina HiSeq2000 using paired-end 100 bp reads. On the study's bioinformatics: SOAPnuke was used to process the raw data, removing reads that contained adapters or uncalled bases, had a mean Phred below 15, or lacked an exact match to the constant primer or identifier. High-quality paired reads were merged with COPE v1.2.5, and unique nucleotide sequences were defined as clonotypes. MiTCR v1.1 was used to align clonotypes to the IMGT TRBV, TRBD and TRBJ reference segments. Only V-J combinations with frequency above 0.0001, covering about 99% of repertoires, were analysed. A TCS score was defined as the ratio of F50 (clonal expansion) to E x V (chaos), with BLOSUM62-based TCRdist applied between CDR3 peptides within each V-J. Welch's t-statistics and random forest reduced roughly 540 V-J features to around 14, which were used in a naive Bayes classifier (R e1071). Thyroid-blood repertoire similarity was quantified with the Morisita-Horn index. TCRdb reworked the public reads: Q25 trimming with fastp, MiXCR clone assembly, productive beta chains retained. Rows matching on CDR3 protein sequence are summarized as one entry with the most common DNA and genes. The V and J calls and clone size come from TCRdb's table, not from the authors' own analysis. Here the sample has roughly 710,000 distinct CDR3 sequences; 35% occur a single time. Approximately 31% of the sample rests with the top ten.

CDR1 and CDR2, looked up from the germline V gene (reference sequence), are SGHNT and YYREEE. Compared with germline, V lacks 5 bases and J lacks 6 bases; bases without a gene match: 6. CDR3 length: 14 amino acids, cysteine to phenylalanine. The sequence is cut down to CDR3 DNA, 42 bases in frame from base 1. About this clonotype: Its antigen is still unknown. No much larger clonotype is one base removed from it; base qualities were not supplied.

Stable Graves' hyperthyroidism was defined as the absence of progression to ophthalmopathy over 18 months of follow-up. Hyperthyroidism patients were newly diagnosed, had a disease duration of under 2 months, and were aged 18 to 65 years. Any patient with an uncontrolled infection, another autoimmune disease, pregnancy or lactation was excluded. Diagnoses were established on the basis of clinical symptoms, serum thyroxine and TRAb, thyroid ultrasound, and orbital computed tomography. PBMCs were separated from approximately 10 ml of fresh peripheral blood using Ficoll-Paque density gradient centrifugation. Total RNA was extracted with Trizol reagent, and quality was checked on an Agilent 2100 Bioanalyzer. The paper's findings and limits, for the study overall: No statistical method was used to fix the sample size in advance, and group allocation was not hidden from the investigators. Most expanded thyroid clonotypes (frequency above 0.001) were also detected in blood, suggesting blood repertoires may reflect thyroid immune responses. In cross-validation, a model built on a 13 V-J signature told ophthalmopathy apart from stable hyperthyroidism with over 85% sensitivity and approximately 81% specificity, and in testing the same model reached 80%/75%. In validation, the model predicted progression to ophthalmopathy a median of about 6.5 months before onset, with roughly 68% sensitivity and 72.22% specificity.

The rearrangement combines TRBV5-4 with TRBJ2-2, and TRBD2 aligns with 8 junction nucleotides. This receptor was identified in a woman aged 40 to 50 with Graves' hyperthyroidism. The sequenced sample consisted of blood. The DNA is TGTGCCAGCAGTGTGCACGGGGGGGCCGGGGAGCTGTTTTTT. Translated, this is CASSVHGGAGELFF.